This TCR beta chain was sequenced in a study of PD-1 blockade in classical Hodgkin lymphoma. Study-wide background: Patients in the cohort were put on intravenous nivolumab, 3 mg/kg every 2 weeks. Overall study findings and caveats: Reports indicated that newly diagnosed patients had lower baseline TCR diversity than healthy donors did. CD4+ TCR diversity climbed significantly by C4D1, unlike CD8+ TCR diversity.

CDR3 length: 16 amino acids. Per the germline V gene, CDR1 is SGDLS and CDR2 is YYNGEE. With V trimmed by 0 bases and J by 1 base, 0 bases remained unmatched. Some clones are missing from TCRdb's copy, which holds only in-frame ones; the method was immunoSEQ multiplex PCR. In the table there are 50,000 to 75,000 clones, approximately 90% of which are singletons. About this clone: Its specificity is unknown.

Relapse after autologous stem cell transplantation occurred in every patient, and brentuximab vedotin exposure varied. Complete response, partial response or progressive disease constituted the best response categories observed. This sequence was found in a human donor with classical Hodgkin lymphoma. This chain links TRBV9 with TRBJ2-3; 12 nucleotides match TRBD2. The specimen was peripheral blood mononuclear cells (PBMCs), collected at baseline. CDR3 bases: TGTGCCAGCAGCGTAGCTAGCGGGGGGGGCACAGATACGCAGTATTTT. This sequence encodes CASSVASGGGTDTQYF.